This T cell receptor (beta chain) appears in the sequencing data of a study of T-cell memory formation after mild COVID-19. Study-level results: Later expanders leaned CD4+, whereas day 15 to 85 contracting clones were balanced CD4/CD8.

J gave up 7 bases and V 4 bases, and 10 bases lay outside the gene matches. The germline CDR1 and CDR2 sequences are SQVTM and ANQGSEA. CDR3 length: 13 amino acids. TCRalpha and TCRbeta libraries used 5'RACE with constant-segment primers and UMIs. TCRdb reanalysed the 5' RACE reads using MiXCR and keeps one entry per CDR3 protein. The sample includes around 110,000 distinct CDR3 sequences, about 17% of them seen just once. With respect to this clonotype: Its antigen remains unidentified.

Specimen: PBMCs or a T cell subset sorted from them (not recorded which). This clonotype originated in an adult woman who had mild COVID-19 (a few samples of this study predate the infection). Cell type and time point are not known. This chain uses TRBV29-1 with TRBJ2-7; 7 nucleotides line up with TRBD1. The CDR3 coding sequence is TGCAGCGTTGTATCACAGGGGAGAGGAGAGCAGTACTTC. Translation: CSVVSQGRGEQYF.